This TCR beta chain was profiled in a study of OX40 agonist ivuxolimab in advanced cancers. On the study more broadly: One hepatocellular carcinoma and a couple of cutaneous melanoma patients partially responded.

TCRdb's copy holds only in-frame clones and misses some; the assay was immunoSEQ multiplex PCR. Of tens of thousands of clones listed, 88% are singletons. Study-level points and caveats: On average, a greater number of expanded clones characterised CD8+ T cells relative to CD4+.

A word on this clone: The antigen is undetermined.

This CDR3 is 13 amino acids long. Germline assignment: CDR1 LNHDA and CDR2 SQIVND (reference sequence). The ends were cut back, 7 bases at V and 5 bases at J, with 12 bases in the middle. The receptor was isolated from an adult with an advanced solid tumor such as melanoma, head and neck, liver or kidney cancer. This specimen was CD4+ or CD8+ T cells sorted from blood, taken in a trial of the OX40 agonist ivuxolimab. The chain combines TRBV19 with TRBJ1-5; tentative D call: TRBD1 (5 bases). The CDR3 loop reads CASNAGRDQPQHF. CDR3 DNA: TGTGCCAGTAATGCAGGGAGGGATCAGCCCCAGCATTTT.